The 9 T cell receptor beta chains below all came from one sample that was sequenced in a study of cytomegalovirus exposure and HLA in healthy donors. In the PCR, 60 Vbeta and 13 Jbeta primers were used. Here immunoSEQ multiplex PCR was the method, and the copy in TCRdb shows in-frame clones only, minus some. The sample totals tens of thousands of clones. The sample taken for sequencing was PBMCs. These receptors came from a man aged 50 or older in good health and CMV-seronegative.

The DNA for the CDR3 is TGTGCCAGCTCACTATATAATGGTCGAGGGAATTCCTACGAGCAGTACTTC. Translation: CASSLYNGRGNSYEQYF. J is TRBJ2-7 and V is TRBV18; the D gene is possibly TRBD2 (5 bases). Germline V gives CDR1 KGHSH, CDR2 LQKENI. The CDR3 sequence is 17 residues long. Trimming pared 4 bases from V and 1 base from J, leaving 20 bases between.

This sequence joins TRBV11-2 and TRBJ1-2; D ambiguous. With 5 bases removed from V and 10 bases from J, the gap between germline ends came to 11 bases. CDR3 length: 11 amino acids. Per the germline V gene, CDR1 is SGHAT and CDR2 is FQNNGV. CDR3 nucleotides: TGTGCCAGCAGCCCCAACAGAGTCTACACCTTC. Protein sequence: CASSPNRVYTF.

V is TRBV20-1 and J is TRBJ1-2; D gene unclear. Germline V gene data show CDR1 as DFQATT and CDR2 as SNEGSKA (reference sequence). This CDR3 spans 11 amino acids. V lost 6 bases to trimming and J lost 0 bases, with 5 bases between them. This CDR3 reads CSASPNYGYTF. In DNA form, the CDR3 reads TGCAGTGCGAGTCCTAACTATGGCTACACCTTC.

The chain uses TRBV28 and TRBJ2-5; 11 nucleotides agree with TRBD2. V shed 9 bases and J 5 bases; nucleotides not matched to a gene: 8. CDR1 and CDR2 (germline): MDHEN, SYDVKM. The CDR3 is made up of 14 amino acids. CDR3 amino acids: CASSSGGPGETQYF. The CDR3 DNA follows: TGTGCCAGTTCTAGCGGGGGGCCAGGGGAGACCCAGTACTTC. The complete variable domain, with remaining parts taken from reference TRBV28 and TRBJ2-5, reads DVKVTQSSRYLVKRTGEKVFLECVQDMDHENMFWYRQDPGLGLRLIYFSYDVKMKEKGDIPEGYSVSREKKERFSLILESASTNQTSMYLCASSSGGPGETQYFGPGTRLLVL.

The chain combines TRBV9 with TRBJ2-7; 9 bases map to TRBD1. Trimming removed 0 bases from V and 3 bases from J; junction bases left unmatched: 1. The CDR3 loop spans 14 amino acids. In germline, CDR1 is SGDLS, CDR2 YYNGEE. The CDR3 coding sequence is TGTGCCAGCAGCGTAGGACAGGGGGACTACGAGCAGTACTTC. This gives the protein CASSVGQGDYEQYF.

This chain joins TRBV28 and TRBJ1-4; unclear D gene. Trimming pared 4 bases from V and 3 bases from J, leaving 9 bases between. Germline V gives CDR1 MDHEN, CDR2 SYDVKM. The CDR3 is 14 amino acids. CDR3 in amino acids: CASSSGFSNEKLFF. As DNA, the CDR3 is TGTGCCAGCAGTTCAGGTTTTTCTAATGAAAAACTGTTTTTT.

V gene TRBV29-1 combines with J gene TRBJ2-2; 8 nucleotides align to TRBD1. Per the germline V gene, CDR1 is SQVTM and CDR2 is ANQGSEA. CDR3 size: 14 residues. V gave up 4 bases and J gave up 6 bases; unmatched junction bases: 7. CDR3 nucleotide sequence: TGCAGCGTTGCCGGAGGACAGGGTGCCGGGGAGCTGTTTTTT. Translated: CSVAGGQGAGELFF.

The CDR3 DNA reads as TGTGCCAGCAGCAAACCACTGGACAAACCGAAAGAGACCCAGTACTTC. This codes for CASSKPLDKPKETQYF. V usage is TRBV7-3 and J usage is TRBJ2-5; TRBD1 might be the D (5 bases). Germline CDR1 is SGHTA and CDR2 is FQGTGA. Deletions cut 5 bases from V and 3 bases from J, with 19 bases between. This CDR3 is built from 16 residues.

V usage is TRBV6-1 and J usage is TRBJ2-3, with TRBD2 matching over 11 bases. V shed 0 bases and J 4 bases; nucleotides not matched to a gene: 15. This CDR3 comprises 20 residues. Germline CDR1 MNHNS, CDR2 SASEGT. Here the CDR3 DNA reads TGTGCCAGCAGTGAAGCGCTTCTGTTGGGGACTAGCGGTGATGCAGATACGCAGTATTTT. This codes for CASSEALLLGTSGDADTQYF.